Shown below are 26 T cell receptor beta chains from a single sample sequenced in a study of blood T cell repertoires in COVID-19. TCRdb's table, derived via immunoSEQ multiplex PCR, lists solely in-frame clones and lacks some. The sample yields around 71,000 clones, 85% to 90% seen once. Sequencing was carried out using peripheral blood. The receptors derive from an elderly man with acute or convalescent COVID-19.

This chain joins TRBV7-2 and TRBJ2-5; D is unclear. Germline CDR1 SGHTA, CDR2 FQGNSA. CDR3 length equals 14 residues. V was clipped by 1 base and J by 2 bases, with 8 bases between them. The CDR3 reads CASSLGPVQETQYF. The DNA for the CDR3 is TGTGCCAGCAGCTTAGGCCCGGTACAAGAGACCCAGTACTTC.

V and J are TRBV5-1 and TRBJ2-1; a possible D gene is TRBD2 (6 bases). The CDR3 sequence is 14 residues long. Germline V gene sequence: CDR1 SGHRS, CDR2 YFSETQ. The germline V and J ends were trimmed by 0 bases and 7 bases, with 11 bases remaining between them. CDR3 protein: CASSLVVSGNEQFF. In DNA form, the CDR3 reads TGCGCCAGCAGCTTGGTAGTTAGCGGAAATGAGCAGTTCTTC. The entire variable domain, with the rest obtained from reference TRBV5-1 and TRBJ2-1, is as follows: KAGVTQTPRYLIKTRGQQVTLSCSPISGHRSVSWYQQTPGQGLQFLFEYFSETQRNKGNFPGRFSGRQFSNSRSEMNVSTLELGDSALYLCASSLVVSGNEQFFGPGTRLTVL.

The chain is built from TRBV28 and TRBJ1-1; 7 nucleotides agree with TRBD1. The CDR3 is 14 residues long. Trimming took 5 bases from V and 0 from J; bases not matched to a gene: 3. Germline-derived CDR1 and CDR2 are MDHEN and SYDVKM. This CDR3 is CASSPGTVNTEAFF. In nucleotides, the CDR3 is TGTGCCAGCAGTCCTGGGACAGTGAACACTGAAGCTTTCTTT.

The chain is built from TRBV29-1 and TRBJ2-6; D not certain. The CDR3 has 14 residues. Germline CDR1 reads SQVTM; CDR2 reads ANQGSEA. V was cut by 4 bases and J by 6 bases, with 13 bases left in between. The CDR3 sequence is CSVASIPKANVLTF. The CDR3, as DNA: TGCAGCGTTGCCTCGATCCCTAAGGCCAACGTCCTGACTTTC.

J is TRBJ2-5 and V is TRBV7-2; 10 bases align to TRBD1. The J segment lost 7 bases and the V segment lost 4 bases, leaving 0 bases of the junction unmatched. Germline CDR1 SGHTA, CDR2 FQGNSA. The CDR3 spans 12 residues. The CDR3 nucleotides read TGTGCCAGCAGCTGGACAGGGGGGACCCAGTACTTC. This encodes CASSWTGGTQYF.

The chain couples TRBV7-8 to TRBJ1-5; 9 bases are shared with TRBD1. There are 13 residues in the CDR3. Germline assignment: CDR1 SGHVS and CDR2 FQNEAQ. Unmatched junction bases numbered 1, after V lost 5 bases and J lost 5 bases. The CDR3 is CASSRTGDQPQHF. CDR3 in DNA: TGTGCCAGCAGCCGGACAGGGGATCAGCCCCAGCATTTT.

This chain joins TRBV7-2 and TRBJ2-1, with 13 bases aligning to TRBD2. Germline V CDR1 and CDR2: SGHTA, FQGNSA. Trimming at V came to 5 bases and at J to 9 bases, leaving 13 bases not matched to a gene. The CDR3 is made up of 17 amino acids. The DNA for the CDR3 is TGTGCCAGCAGCCCTGGACAGCCGGGACTAGCGGGACGTGAGCAGTTCTTC. This gives the protein CASSPGQPGLAGREQFF.

The rearrangement joins TRBV6-1 to TRBJ1-4; 7 positions agree with TRBD1. The CDR3 contains 16 residues. Germline CDR1 MNHNS, CDR2 SASEGT. V lost 0 bases to trimming and J lost 4 bases; unmatched junction nucleotides: 5. In DNA form, the CDR3 reads TGTGCCAGCAGTGAAGCTAGGGGGCAGGGTAATGAAAAACTGTTTTTT. Its protein product is CASSEARGQGNEKLFF.

Sample share makes this clone large. V and J are TRBV23-1 and TRBJ2-7; D is possibly TRBD1 (7 bases). TRBV23-1 is noted as an ORF with a role that remains uncertain. CDR3 length: 18 amino acids. Trimming removed 0 bases from V and 1 base from J, with 19 bases in between. The CDR3 nucleotides read TGCGCCAGCAGTCAATCATTCGGAGGGGACAGATTTTCCTACGAGCAGTACTTC. Its protein product is CASSQSFGGDRFSYEQYF.

The chain recombines TRBV21-1 with TRBJ2-5; TRBD1, the table's D call, was not compared with the DNA. TRBV21-1 counts as a pseudogene. The length of the CDR3 is 17 residues. For the CDR3, the DNA is TGTGCCAGCAGCCCTTATCCCGACAGGGAGGAGGGCGAGACCCAGTACTTC. Amino acid sequence: CASSPYPDREEGETQYF.

V is TRBV11-1 and J is TRBJ1-2, with 8 bases that match TRBD1. The germline gives CDR1 SGHAT, CDR2 FQDESV (reference sequence). CDR3 size: 15 residues. V was pared by 5 bases and J by 8 bases, with 13 bases of the junction left unmatched. The chain's CDR3 is CASSPGQGPLGGYTF. CDR3 in DNA: TGTGCCAGCAGCCCTGGACAGGGCCCCCTTGGGGGCTACACCTTC.

The chain couples TRBV28 to TRBJ1-2; 9 nucleotides agree with TRBD1. V lost 10 bases to trimming and J lost 8 bases; unmatched junction nucleotides: 11. Germline V gene sequence: CDR1 MDHEN, CDR2 SYDVKM. There are 13 residues in the CDR3. CDR3 DNA: TGTGCCACCTCTGGAGGGACAGGGCAAGGCTACACCTTC. Residues: CATSGGTGQGYTF.

In the case of this clone: Mismatch with germline at one junction end may stem from a read error. V and J are TRBV5-1 and TRBJ1-3, with D unresolved. The CDR3 runs 16 residues. Germline-derived CDR1 and CDR2 are SGHRS and YFSETQ. This chain's CDR3 is CVSSLELGAGGNTIYF. The CDR3 region has the DNA TGCGTCAGCAGCTTGGAACTGGGAGCTGGCGGAAACACCATATATTTT.

The chain couples TRBV7-9 to TRBJ1-1, with TRBD1 as a possible D gene (6 bases). V was clipped by 7 bases and J by 5 bases, with 23 bases between them. This CDR3 is 16 amino acids long. Germline lookup yields CDR1 SEHNR and CDR2 FQNEAQ (reference sequence). CDR3 bases: TGTGCCAGCACCCCCCCGGGACACCCCTTGAGGACTGAAGCTTTCTTT. Translated, it gives CASTPPGHPLRTEAFF.

The CDR3 region has the DNA TGTGCCAGCAGTGAAAACACAGGGGGCGTTGAAAAACTGTTTTTT. Its translation is CASSENTGGVEKLFF. This chain connects TRBV2 to TRBJ1-4; 9 bases map to TRBD1. The CDR3 loop spans 15 amino acids. Germline V gene lookup returns CDR1 SNHLY and CDR2 FYNNEI. Trimming cost V 2 bases and J 7 bases; bases outside gene matches: 5.

This clone has just one count. The CDR3 DNA reads TGTGCCATCAGTGGGGGGACTAGCGGGAGAGGAAGTGAGCAGTTCTTC. It yields the protein CAISGGTSGRGSEQFF. This chain links TRBV10-3 with TRBJ2-1, with 14 bases aligning to TRBD2. Unmatched junction bases numbered 8, after V lost 4 bases and J lost 9 bases. CDR3 length equals 16 residues. The germline V gene encodes CDR1 ENHRY and CDR2 SYGVKD.

The genes are TRBV24-1 and TRBJ2-2, with 10 bases fitting TRBD2. CDR1 KGHDR and CDR2 SFDVKD come from the germline V gene. The CDR3 is 17 amino acids. With V trimmed by 3 bases and J by 5 bases, 8 bases remained unmatched. CDR3 nucleotide sequence: TGTGCCACCAGTGATCCCTCTAGCGGGAGACGGACCGGGGAGCTGTTTTTT. Translating gives CATSDPSSGRRTGELFF.

The rearrangement links TRBV27 to TRBJ1-4, with 8 bases fitting TRBD1. This CDR3 is 16 amino acids long. J was trimmed by 8 bases and V by 6 bases; bases with no gene match: 14. Germline CDR1 reads MNHEY; CDR2 reads SMNVEV (reference sequence). The CDR3 DNA reads TGTGCCAGCAGGATCCAGACAGGGGCGAAGGGCGAAAAACTGTTTTTT. Protein: CASRIQTGAKGEKLFF.

The sample holds a few counts of this clone. The gene calls are TRBV7-9 and TRBJ2-6, with 9 bases aligning to TRBD1. CDR1 and CDR2 from the germline V gene are SEHNR and FQNEAQ (reference sequence). The CDR3 is 18 residues long. V lost 6 bases and J lost 1; bases outside the gene matches: 10. CDR3 residues: CASRITGGNRSGANVLTF. The CDR3 DNA follows: TGTGCCAGCAGAATAACAGGGGGCAATAGGTCTGGGGCCAACGTCCTGACTTTC.

The chain carries TRBV10-3 and TRBJ1-4; tentative D call: TRBD1 (6 bases). CDR1 and CDR2 from the germline V gene are ENHRY and SYGVKD. Trimming left V 3 bases short and J 7 bases short, with 18 bases between. The CDR3 runs 16 residues. Here the CDR3 DNA reads TGTGCCATCAGTGACATTGCCAGGGGCGGCCCTGAAAAACTGTTTTTT. This encodes CAISDIARGGPEKLFF.

This sequence joins TRBV4-3 and TRBJ2-5; D is unclear. CDR3 length: 17 amino acids. The V gene lost 0 bases and the J gene lost 1 base, with 15 bases spanning the gap. Germline values: CDR1 LGHNA, CDR2 YSLEER. The CDR3 nucleotides are TGCGCCAGCAGCCAAGATCTTAGAGGAATCGGCCAAGAGACCCAGTACTTC. It is translated as CASSQDLRGIGQETQYF.

The chain uses TRBV5-1 and TRBJ1-2; weak D call: TRBD1 (5 bases). Trimming took 3 bases from V and 4 from J, leaving 16 bases between them. The CDR3 spans 15 residues. CDR1 is SGHRS and CDR2 is YFSETQ in the germline V gene. CDR3 protein: CASSSLTQAGYGYTF. The CDR3 DNA sequence: TGCGCCAGCAGCTCCCTAACACAGGCAGGCTATGGCTACACCTTC.

This clone was recorded once. V is TRBV24-1 and J is TRBJ2-2; TRBD2 aligns across 16 bases. This CDR3 region has 18 residues. V lost 5 bases to trimming and J lost 5 bases; unmatched junction nucleotides: 7. Looked up from germline, CDR1 is KGHDR and CDR2 is SFDVKD. The CDR3 bases are TGTGCCACCAGTGTCGGGACTAGCGGGAGGGCGCAGACCGGGGAGCTGTTTTTT. Translated: CATSVGTSGRAQTGELFF.

The V and J genes are TRBV11-3 and TRBJ1-1; D remains unclear. The V and J ends lost 3 bases and 1 base respectively, with 9 bases between them. The CDR3 runs 14 residues. Germline-derived CDR1 and CDR2 are SGHNT and YENEEA. CDR3 DNA sequence: TGTGCCAGCAGCTTGGGCAGTCCGAACACTGAAGCTTTCTTT. Residues: CASSLGSPNTEAFF.

This clone turned up a few times. V and J are TRBV7-9 and TRBJ2-7; TRBD1 agrees at 9 bases. Germline lookup yields CDR1 SEHNR and CDR2 FQNEAQ (reference sequence). The V segment lost 5 bases and the J segment 2 bases; nucleotides outside the gene matches: 4. This CDR3 has 14 residues. This chain's CDR3 is CASSTDRGTYEQYF. The CDR3 DNA follows: TGTGCCAGCAGCACGGACAGGGGAACCTACGAGCAGTACTTC.

This clone was recorded once. This chain links TRBV2 with TRBJ2-2; 11 bases are shared with TRBD1. V lost 4 bases and J lost 5; bases outside the gene matches: 3. CDR1 SNHLY and CDR2 FYNNEI come from the germline V gene. The CDR3 has 15 residues. CDR3 sequence: CASSGGQGGTGELFF. Here the CDR3 DNA reads TGTGCCAGCAGTGGGGGACAGGGGGGGACCGGGGAGCTGTTTTTT.